Given below is one T cell receptor (beta chain) in context. What it recognizes is unknown. The entry originates in a study of CD8+ T cells in alopecia areata. Study-wide points: Affected scalp, especially in alopecia totalis/universalis, had a higher clonality than normal scalp did.

Extraction of RNA preceded its reverse transcription into cDNA, which served as the sequencing template. The protocol was immunoSEQ multiplex PCR, while the TCRdb copy is restricted to in-frame clones and leaves out a portion. This repertoire shows around 140,000 clones, 80% to 90% found once; its top ten account for roughly 15%. V was clipped by 4 bases and J by 2 bases; unmatched bases: 14. Per germline, CDR1 SEHNR and CDR2 FQNEAQ (reference sequence). This CDR3 is built from 18 residues. The specimen comprised CD8+ T cells sorted from blood, sampled at week 0. The gene calls are TRBV7-9 and TRBJ2-7, with TRBD2 matching 10 bases. The clonotype was recovered from a human donor with alopecia areata. The CDR3 region is CASSSSASSGGSPYEQYF. The CDR3 bases are TGTGCCAGCAGCTCAAGCGCGTCTAGCGGGGGATCACCCTACGAGCAGTACTTC.